The sequence of this T cell receptor beta chain was determined in a study of identical twins (TCRdb year 2016). Regarding the complete study: The study deep-sequenced TCR alpha and beta repertoires from monozygotic twins, unrelated adults of various ages and cord blood to test whether fetal clonotypes persist. Replicate twin experiments were performed at different times using different library preparation protocols to rule out contamination. Overall study outcomes, separate from this receptor: The excess sharing between twins in beta out-of-frame sequences was weaker because fewer shared sequences reduced the signal-to-noise ratio. Zero-insertion analyses could be partly confounded by invariant T cells such as MAIT and iNKT, although diverse VJ usage argued against such confounding for most clonotypes. Recombination models systematically underestimated out-of-frame TCR alpha sharing in monozygotic twins but agreed with sharing between unrelated individuals. Abundant cord blood beta clonotypes carried fewer insertions; young adult naive repertoires showed a weaker similar trend, while memory repertoires showed none. Because the same donors could not be followed over many years, the conclusions relied on cross-sectional statistical analysis. Compared with coincidental sharing between unrelated individuals, out-of-frame TCR alpha sequences shared between twins showed an excess of sequences with low generation probability.

CDR1 and CDR2 are drawn from the germline V gene: SGHTA, FQGNSA. V is pared back by 4 bases and J by 5 bases, with 9 bases lying between the germline termini. The CDR3 goes from the cysteine to the phenylalanine over 13 residues. Only the CDR3 region is kept as DNA, spanning 39 bases read in frame from base 1. Only healthy Caucasian donors were included. The twin cohort comprised three pairs of female monozygotic twins, all aged about 18 to 29 years. Peripheral blood mononuclear cells were used as the source from which RNA for TCR libraries was isolated. This clonotype was seen ten or more times. Its binding antigen is unknown. There are no base qualities to consult, and no much larger clone falls within one base. The library was obtained by 5' RACE. This sample was sequenced with an Illumina HiSeq 2000. Template switching introduced a universal primer binding site; the final cDNA contained a unique molecular identifier, enabling accurate counting of TCR cDNA molecules. First-strand cDNA for TCR alpha and beta chains was synthesized from specific primers in the conserved constant-segment region. Each cDNA library was double barcoded, with a SMART-Mk sample barcode plus Illumina barcodes, to control for contamination. TruSeq adapter sequences and Illumina sample barcodes were added in two successive PCR steps. The TCR alpha and beta cDNA libraries were sequenced on the Illumina HiSeq platform using custom primers. The paper's data handling went like this. Unique molecular identifiers were extracted from raw reads with MiGEC, and CDR3 positions were determined with MiXCR. For each individual, recombination models were inferred using an EM algorithm with the repgenHMM and IGoR tools. The analysis of shared clonotypes was done with the tcR package in R, with sharing normalized by the product of cloneset sizes. To study raw recombination free of thymic and clonal selection effects, out-of-frame nonproductive sequences were analyzed. In TCRdb, the public reads were trimmed at Q25 with fastp and aligned with MiXCR, with productive beta chains retained. Rows matching on CDR3 protein sequence are summarized as one entry with the most common DNA and genes. The V and J calls and clone size are TCRdb's, not the authors'. The sample table holds more than 600,000 distinct CDR3 sequences, of which roughly 18% were seen once. Over 10% of the sample goes to the ten largest clones.

The same data also contributed to another study, on T cells expressing NK-cell markers. Drawing on the second study: Three sorted T-cell subsets (CD3+CD56+NKG2C+, CD3+CD56+NKG2C- and CD3+CD56-NKG2C+) from fewer than 10 donors had their TCR beta-chain repertoires profiled. Among the eight sequenced donors, seven were HCMV-seropositive and one was HCMV-seronegative. In several experiments an anti-gammadeltaTCR antibody was added to restrict sorting to alphabetaTCR-expressing T cells. In 5 to 7 donors, the dominant CD3+CD56+NKG2C+ clonotypes were found to rank among the top 10 CD8+ clonotypes and to make up about 1.0-7.5% of CD8+ T cells. Those dominant clonotypes were again the most abundant among CD3+CD56-NKG2C+ cells in several donors, at about 28.3-60.1%. Whether the expanded NKG2C-expressing T cell clones were specific for HCMV antigens remained unclear. The study sequenced eight donors, all healthy volunteers chosen at random: three men and five women. A commercial ELISA kit detecting HCMV-specific IgG in serum was used to determine HCMV serostatus. Bulk peripheral blood T-cell repertoires were additionally sequenced from unsorted PBMC for several donors. Reads were demultiplexed and grouped by UMI with MIGEC, and clonotypes were assembled and quantified with MiTCR. To exclude erroneous sequences, only TCR cDNA sequences supported by at least two reads were retained. The tcR package was used for downstream repertoire analysis, with clonotypes matched between fractions based on CDR3 nucleotide sequence plus V segment. Antigen specificity was annotated against VDJdb with VDJmatch, allowing one amino acid substitution in CDR3.

The clonotype originates from a woman younger than 35 in good health. What was sequenced was PBMCs. The chain is encoded by TRBV7-2 joined to TRBJ2-1, and the D gene may be TRBD1, 6 bases matching. The nucleotide sequence reads TGTGCCAGCAGCTCATACAGGGACAATGAGCAGTTCTTC. It is translated as CASSSYRDNEQFF. The CDR3 plus the reference TRBV7-2 and TRBJ2-1 genes for the other parts give the full variable domain: GAGVSQSPSNKVTEKGKDVELRCDPISGHTALYWYRQSLGQGLEFLIYFQGNSAPDKSGLPSDRFSAERTGGSVSTLTIQRTQQEDSAVYLCASSSYRDNEQFFGPGTRLTVL.